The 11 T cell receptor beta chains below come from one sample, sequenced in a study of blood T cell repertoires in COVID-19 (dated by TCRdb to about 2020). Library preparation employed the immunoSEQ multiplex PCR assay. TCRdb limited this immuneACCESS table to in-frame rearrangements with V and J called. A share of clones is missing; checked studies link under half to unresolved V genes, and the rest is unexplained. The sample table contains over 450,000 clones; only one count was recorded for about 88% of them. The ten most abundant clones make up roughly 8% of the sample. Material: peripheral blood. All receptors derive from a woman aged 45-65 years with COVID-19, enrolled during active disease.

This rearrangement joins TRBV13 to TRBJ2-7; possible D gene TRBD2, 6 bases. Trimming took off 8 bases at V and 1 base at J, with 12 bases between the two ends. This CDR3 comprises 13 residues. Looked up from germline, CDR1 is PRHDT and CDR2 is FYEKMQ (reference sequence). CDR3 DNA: TGTGCCAGCGGCCTTGGGAGGTCCTACGAGCAGTACTTC. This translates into CASGLGRSYEQYF. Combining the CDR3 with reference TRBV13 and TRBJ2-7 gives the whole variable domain AAGVIQSPRHLIKEKRETATLKCYPIPRHDTVYWYQQGPGQDPQFLISFYEKMQSDKGSIPDRFSAQQFSDYHSELNMSSLELGDSALYFCASGLGRSYEQYFGPGTRLTVT.

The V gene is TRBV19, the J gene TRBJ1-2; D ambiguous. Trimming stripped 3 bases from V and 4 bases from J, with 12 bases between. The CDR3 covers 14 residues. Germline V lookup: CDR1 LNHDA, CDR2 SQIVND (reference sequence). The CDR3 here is CASSIGGLIYGYTF. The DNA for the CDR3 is TGTGCCAGTAGTATTGGCGGACTCATCTATGGCTACACCTTC.

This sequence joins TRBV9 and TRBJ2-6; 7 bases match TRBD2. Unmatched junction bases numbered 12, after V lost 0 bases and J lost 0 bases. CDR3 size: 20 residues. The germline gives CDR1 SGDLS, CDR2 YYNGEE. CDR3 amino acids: CASSVAREGIADSGANVLTF. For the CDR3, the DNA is TGTGCCAGCAGCGTAGCGAGGGAGGGAATAGCAGACTCTGGGGCCAACGTCCTGACTTTC.

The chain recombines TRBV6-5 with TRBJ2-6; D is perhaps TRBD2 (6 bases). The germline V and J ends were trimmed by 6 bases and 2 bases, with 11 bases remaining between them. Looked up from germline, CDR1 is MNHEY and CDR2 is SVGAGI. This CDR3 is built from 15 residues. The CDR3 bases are TGTGCCAGCAGCTCCGGGACTGCTGGGGCCAACGTCCTGACTTTC. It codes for CASSSGTAGANVLTF.

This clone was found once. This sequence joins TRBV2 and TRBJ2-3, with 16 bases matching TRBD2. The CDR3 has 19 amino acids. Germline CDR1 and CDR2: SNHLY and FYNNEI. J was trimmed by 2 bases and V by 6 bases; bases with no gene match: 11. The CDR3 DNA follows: TGTGCCAGCAGCCACCCAGGGACTAGCGGGGGGGTATACACAGATACGCAGTATTTT. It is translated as CASSHPGTSGGVYTDTQYF.

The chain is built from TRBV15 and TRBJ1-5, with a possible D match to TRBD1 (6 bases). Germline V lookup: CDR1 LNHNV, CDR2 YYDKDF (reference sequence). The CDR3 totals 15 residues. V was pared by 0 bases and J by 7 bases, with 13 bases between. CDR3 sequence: CATSRDRGEGQPQHF. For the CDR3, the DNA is TGTGCCACCAGCAGAGACAGGGGAGAGGGACAGCCCCAGCATTTT.

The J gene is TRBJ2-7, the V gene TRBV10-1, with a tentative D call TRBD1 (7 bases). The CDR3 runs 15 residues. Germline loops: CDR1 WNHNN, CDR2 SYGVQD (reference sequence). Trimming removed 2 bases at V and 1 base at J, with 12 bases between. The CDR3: CASSEAGTASYEQYF. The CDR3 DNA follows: TGCGCCAGCAGTGAGGCGGGGACAGCTTCCTACGAGCAGTACTTC.

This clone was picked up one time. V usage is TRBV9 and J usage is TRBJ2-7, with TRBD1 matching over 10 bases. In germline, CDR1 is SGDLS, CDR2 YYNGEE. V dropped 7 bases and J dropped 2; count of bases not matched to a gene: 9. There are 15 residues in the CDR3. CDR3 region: CASALAGTGAYEQYF. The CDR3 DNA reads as TGTGCCAGCGCCCTGGCAGGGACAGGGGCCTACGAGCAGTACTTC.

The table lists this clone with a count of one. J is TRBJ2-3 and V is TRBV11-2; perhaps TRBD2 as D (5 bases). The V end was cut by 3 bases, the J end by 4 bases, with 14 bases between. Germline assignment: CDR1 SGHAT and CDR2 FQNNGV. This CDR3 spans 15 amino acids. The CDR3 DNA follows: TGTGCCAGCAGCTTCCCGCGAGGGAGATCAGATACGCAGTATTTT. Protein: CASSFPRGRSDTQYF.

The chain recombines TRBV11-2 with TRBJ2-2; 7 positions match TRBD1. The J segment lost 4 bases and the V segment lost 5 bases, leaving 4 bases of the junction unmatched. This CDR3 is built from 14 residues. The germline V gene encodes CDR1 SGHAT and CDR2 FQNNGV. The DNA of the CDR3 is TGTGCCAGCAGCGCCACAGGGGCCACCGGGGAGCTGTTTTTT. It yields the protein CASSATGATGELFF.

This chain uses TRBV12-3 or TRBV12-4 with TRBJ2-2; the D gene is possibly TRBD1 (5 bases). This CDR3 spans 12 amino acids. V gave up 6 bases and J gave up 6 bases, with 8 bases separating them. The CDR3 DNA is TGTGCCAGCAGGGGCAGGGCCGGGGAGCTGTTTTTT. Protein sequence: CASRGRAGELFF.